This T cell receptor (beta chain) was identified during a study of blood T cell repertoires in COVID-19. Study details: Acute and convalescent COVID-19 specimens originated in the United States, Italy and Spain.

Profiled with immunoSEQ multiplex PCR; TCRdb holds only in-frame clones, not every one. The sample carries around 470,000 clones, roughly 87% recorded once. V lost 6 bases, J lost 2 bases, and 14 bases lay in between. This CDR3 region has 16 residues. Germline lookup yields CDR1 MDHEN and CDR2 SYDVKM. The age range of participants was roughly 18 to 90 years, with residence in under 25 US areas. The gene calls are TRBV28 and TRBJ1-6; D is undetermined. The sequencing sample was made of PBMCs or T cells enriched from blood (not recorded which). This receptor was taken from a man aged 18-30 years who had recovered from COVID-19. The CDR3 nucleotides read TGTGCCAGCAGGAAAACGGTAAAAGCCTATAATTCACCCCTCCACTTT. It translates to CASRKTVKAYNSPLHF. Complete variable domain (other parts from reference TRBV28 and TRBJ1-6): DVKVTQSSRYLVKRTGEKVFLECVQDMDHENMFWYRQDPGLGLRLIYFSYDVKMKEKGDIPEGYSVSREKKERFSLILESASTNQTSMYLCASRKTVKAYNSPLHFGNGTRLTVT.